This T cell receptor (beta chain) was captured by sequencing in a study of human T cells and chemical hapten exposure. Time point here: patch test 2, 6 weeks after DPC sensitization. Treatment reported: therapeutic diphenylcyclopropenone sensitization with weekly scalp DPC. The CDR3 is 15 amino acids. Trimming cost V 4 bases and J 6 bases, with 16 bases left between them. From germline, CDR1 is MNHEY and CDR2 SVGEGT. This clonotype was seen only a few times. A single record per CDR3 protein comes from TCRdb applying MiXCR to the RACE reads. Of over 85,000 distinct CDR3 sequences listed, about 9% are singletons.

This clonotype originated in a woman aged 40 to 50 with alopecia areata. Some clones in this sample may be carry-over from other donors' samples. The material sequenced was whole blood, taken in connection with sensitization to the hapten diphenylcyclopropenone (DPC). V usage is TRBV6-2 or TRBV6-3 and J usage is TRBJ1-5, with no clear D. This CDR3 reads CASSSSTIARQPQHF. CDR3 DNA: TGTGCCAGCAGTTCCTCAACCATCGCTCGTCAGCCCCAGCATTTT.